This paragraph covers one TCR beta chain sequence. Its matching antigen is unknown. Sequencing used immunoSEQ multiplex PCR; TCRdb keeps in-frame clones, though not all of them. Counted here are around 91,000 clones, 86% occurring once; the ten biggest clones make up 5% to 6%. The CDR3 contains 15 residues. Germline V lookup: CDR1 SGHAT, CDR2 FQNNGV. V gave up 6 bases and J gave up 7 bases; unmatched junction bases: 9. These data belong to a study of cytotoxic CD8 clonotypes in ibrutinib-treated CLL. Study background: Mean yields were roughly 250,000 productive templates and about 94,000 productive rearrangements per sample.

Genomic DNA (around 2 micrograms) was obtained from cryopreserved PBMCs for construction of TCR beta libraries. Study-level results: Clonality correlated strongly with circulating CD8+ T cells and exceeded age-matched healthy donors at baseline. Public clonotypes occurred uncommonly; on treatment, they contracted or remained stable.

This sequence was found in a human donor with chronic lymphocytic leukemia. V usage is TRBV11-2 and J usage is TRBJ2-2; 9 nucleotides align to TRBD1. Sequenced material: PBMCs, taken before ibrutinib treatment. The CDR3 sequence is CASRVQGAPHGELFF. DNA for the CDR3: TGTGCCAGCAGGGTACAGGGGGCCCCCCACGGGGAGCTGTTTTTT.